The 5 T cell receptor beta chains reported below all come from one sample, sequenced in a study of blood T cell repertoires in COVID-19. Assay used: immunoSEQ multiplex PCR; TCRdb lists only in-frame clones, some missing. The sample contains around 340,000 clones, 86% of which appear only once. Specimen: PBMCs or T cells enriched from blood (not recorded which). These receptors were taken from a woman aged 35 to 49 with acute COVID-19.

CDR3 amino acids: CASSQDPLPGYRQFF. DNA for the CDR3: TGCGCCAGCAGCCAAGATCCACTGCCGGGGTATCGGCAGTTCTTC. V is TRBV4-1 and J is TRBJ2-1; tentatively, D is TRBD2 (5 bases). The V and J ends lost 0 bases and 12 bases respectively, with 18 bases between them. The CDR3 runs to 15 residues. CDR1 and CDR2 (germline): MGHRA, YSYEKL.

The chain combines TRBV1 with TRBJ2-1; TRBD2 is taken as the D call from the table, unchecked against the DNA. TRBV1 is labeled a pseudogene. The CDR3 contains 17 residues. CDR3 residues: CTSSQRRDYVDNNEQFF. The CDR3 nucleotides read TGCACCAGCAGCCAACGGCGGGACTACGTAGATAACAATGAGCAGTTCTTC.

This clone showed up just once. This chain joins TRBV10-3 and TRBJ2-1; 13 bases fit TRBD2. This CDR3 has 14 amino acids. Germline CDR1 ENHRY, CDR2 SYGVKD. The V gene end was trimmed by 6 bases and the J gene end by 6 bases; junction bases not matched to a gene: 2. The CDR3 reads CAIRGLAGVNEQFF. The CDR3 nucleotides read TGTGCCATCAGAGGACTAGCGGGAGTCAATGAGCAGTTCTTC.

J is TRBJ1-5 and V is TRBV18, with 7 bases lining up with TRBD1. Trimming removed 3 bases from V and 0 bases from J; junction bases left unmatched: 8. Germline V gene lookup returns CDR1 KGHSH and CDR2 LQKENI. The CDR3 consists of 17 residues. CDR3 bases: TGTGCCAGCTCACCCGCCGGGACAGCAATTAGCAATCAGCCCCAGCATTTT. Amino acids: CASSPAGTAISNQPQHF.

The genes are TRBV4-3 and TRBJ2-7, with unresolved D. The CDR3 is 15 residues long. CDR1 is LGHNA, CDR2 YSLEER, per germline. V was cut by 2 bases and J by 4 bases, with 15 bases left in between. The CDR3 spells CASSQSVNSGYEQYF. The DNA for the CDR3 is TGCGCCAGCAGCCAAAGTGTGAACTCAGGTTACGAGCAGTACTTC.